Following are 21 T cell receptor beta chains from one sample sequenced in a study of regulatory T cells in long-lasting Graves disease. As for time point: newly diagnosed GD, antithyroid drugs for less than 3 months. From RNA extracted from PBMCs, the TCR library was made. According to the study, TCR beta libraries were built with iRepertoire HTBI primers and CDR3-region Arm-PCR. Via MiXCR, TCRdb re-called the multiplex PCR reads, giving one row per CDR3 protein. The sample includes roughly 350,000 distinct CDR3 sequences, roughly 16% seen only once; the top ten take around 20%. This sample also belongs to another study, concerning T cells in Graves' hyperthyroidism and ophthalmopathy.

The source material was peripheral blood mononuclear cells (PBMCs), sampled at new diagnosis, from a patient treated with antithyroid drugs. All receptors come from a woman under 30 with Graves disease.

This clonotype has ten or more counts. CDR3 sequence (DNA): TGTGCCTGGAGTGTAGGCGTCTATGAGCAGTTCTTC. Residues: CAWSVGVYEQFF. This chain uses TRBV30 with TRBJ2-1; D is ambiguous. CDR3 size: 12 residues. V was trimmed by 0 bases and J by 8 bases, leaving 8 bases between them. Germline assignment: CDR1 GTSNPN and CDR2 SVGIG (reference sequence).

This clonotype was recorded many times. This rearrangement joins TRBV7-2 to TRBJ2-7; D might be TRBD1 (6 bases). Germline CDR1 SGHTA, CDR2 FQGNSA. The CDR3 is made up of 15 amino acids. Trimming stripped 5 bases from V and 1 base from J, with 15 bases between. CDR3 sequence reads: CASSRDTQPSYEQYF. CDR3 nucleotides: TGTGCCAGCAGCAGGGACACCCAACCTTCCTACGAGCAGTACTTC.

This clonotype occurred many times. The chain recombines TRBV19 with TRBJ2-2, with 12 bases fitting TRBD1. CDR3 size: 17 residues. Germline V lookup: CDR1 LNHDA, CDR2 SQIVND (reference sequence). J lost 0 bases, V lost 5 bases, and 4 bases had no gene match. CDR3 sequence: CASSRDRGLPNTGELFF. In DNA form, the CDR3 reads TGTGCCAGTAGTCGGGACAGGGGGCTACCGAACACCGGGGAGCTGTTTTTT.

With regard to this clonotype: A much larger clone lies a single base off, so this may be a read error. This chain links TRBV13 with TRBJ2-1; 7 bases agree with TRBD1. After removal of 4 bases from V and 10 bases from J, the junction contained 10 bases not matched to a gene. This CDR3 is built from 14 residues. Germline assignment: CDR1 PRHDT and CDR2 FYEKMQ (reference sequence). CDR3 residues: CASSSDRTAHEQFF. The CDR3 coding sequence is TGTGCCAGCAGCTCGGACAGGACGGCCCACGAGCAGTTCTTC.

A word on this clonotype: A much bigger clone sits one base away, suggesting this may be a read error. The chain carries TRBV4-2 and TRBJ1-1; D is possibly TRBD1 (5 bases). CDR1 is LGHNA, CDR2 YNFKEQ, per germline. CDR3 length: 11 amino acids. Written as DNA, the CDR3 is TGTGCCAGCAGCCATGGGGCTGAGGCTTTCTTT. This gives the protein CASSHGAEAFF.

In the case of this clonotype: The conserved closing phenylalanine or tryptophan is absent in this CDR3, likely reflecting a read error. The CDR3 reads CASSLLASGGAYNEQFV. The CDR3 DNA reads as TGTGCCAGCAGCTTATTAGCGAGCGGGGGCGCCTACAATGAGCAGTTCGTC. The chain combines TRBV11-2 with TRBJ2-1; TRBD2 aligns across 8 bases. CDR1 SGHAT and CDR2 FQNNGV come from the germline V gene. CDR3 length: 17 amino acids. After removal of 2 bases from V and 2 bases from J, the junction contained 8 bases not matched to a gene.

A note on this clonotype: With only one base between it and a far larger clone, this is likely a read error. CDR3 DNA sequence: TGTGCCAGCAGCTTATCCGGTGCGCAGTATTTT. Amino acid sequence: CASSLSGAQYF. The rearrangement uses TRBV7-2 and TRBJ2-3; no firm D call. Germline assignment: CDR1 SGHTA and CDR2 FQGNSA. CDR3 length equals 11 residues. Between the trimmed V and J ends, which lost 2 bases and 10 bases, there was a span of 7 bases. Looking up the rest from reference TRBV7-2 and TRBJ2-3 gives the full variable domain: GAGVSQSPSNKVTEKGKDVELRCDPISGHTALYWYRQSLGQGLEFLIYFQGNSAPDKSGLPSDRFSAERTGGSVSTLTIQRTQQEDSAVYLCASSLSGAQYFGPGTRLTVL.

V usage is TRBV5-1 and J usage is TRBJ2-7; 8 nucleotides align to TRBD2. The CDR3 has 14 amino acids. The germline CDR1 and CDR2 sequences are SGHRS and YFSETQ. The trim removed 4 bases at V and 3 bases at J, leaving 6 bases unmatched. The CDR3 region has the DNA TGCGCCAGCAGCAGCCAAGGGACTAGCTACGAGCAGTACTTC. Protein: CASSSQGTSYEQYF.

Many counts were recorded for this clonotype. The chain carries TRBV12-3 or TRBV12-4 and TRBJ1-6; D remains ambiguous. There are 17 residues in the CDR3. V was trimmed by 4 bases and J by 3 bases, leaving 16 bases between them. The CDR3 DNA reads TGTGCCAGCAGTTCGACTTCGAACTGGGACTATAATTCACCCCTCCACTTT. Its protein product is CASSSTSNWDYNSPLHF.

A note on this clonotype: A much larger clone lies one base from this, so it may be a read error. This chain connects TRBV7-3 to TRBJ2-5, with 9 positions matching TRBD2. CDR3 length: 15 residues. CDR1 and CDR2 from the germline V gene are SGHTA and FQGTGA. J gave up 4 bases and V 3 bases, and 6 bases lay outside the gene matches. The CDR3 DNA follows: TGTGCCAGCAGCTTTGGGGTTAGCGGGGGAGAGACCCAGTACTTC. It encodes CASSFGVSGGETQYF.

Only a few counts were recorded for this clonotype. This chain uses TRBV11-2 with TRBJ2-5, with D possibly being TRBD1 or TRBD2 (5 bases each). Trimming took off 5 bases at V and 2 bases at J, with 15 bases between the two ends. In germline, CDR1 is SGHAT, CDR2 FQNNGV. This CDR3 region has 15 residues. CDR3 protein: CASSPDRDGQETQYF. CDR3 bases: TGTGCCAGCAGCCCCGACCGGGACGGACAAGAGACCCAGTACTTC.

This clonotype has only a few counts. This sequence joins TRBV6-2 or TRBV6-3 and TRBJ2-3; 11 bases match TRBD2. Germline trimming cut 2 bases from V and 4 bases from J; bases unmatched to any gene: 8. The CDR3 is made up of 17 amino acids. In germline, CDR1 is MNHEY, CDR2 SVGEGT. CDR3 DNA: TGTGCCAGCAGTTACCCTGATAGCGGGGGGGCCCCAGATACGCAGTATTTT. Translated: CASSYPDSGGAPDTQYF.

This clonotype has at least ten counts. The chain combines TRBV3-1 with TRBJ2-3; 8 bases line up with TRBD2. Germline loops: CDR1 LGHDT, CDR2 YNNKEL (reference sequence). The V and J ends lost 4 bases and 2 bases, in that order; junction bases with no gene match: 11. This CDR3 spans 17 amino acids. The CDR3 DNA reads as TGTGCCAGCAGCCCCACCGGGAGGGGAAGGACCACAGATACGCAGTATTTT. Translated: CASSPTGRGRTTDTQYF.

At least ten counts were recorded for this clonotype. The V gene is TRBV7-2, the J gene TRBJ2-7; TRBD1 agrees at 9 bases. Germline CDR1 is SGHTA and CDR2 is FQGNSA. The CDR3 covers 16 residues. V dropped 6 bases and J dropped 3; count of bases not matched to a gene: 12. In DNA, the CDR3 is TGTGCCAGCAGTCCGCCACCGGGACAGGGATTCTACGAGCAGTACTTC. Encoded protein: CASSPPPGQGFYEQYF.

This clonotype was observed many times. The chain couples TRBV3-1 to TRBJ1-2; D is unclear. V was shortened by 0 bases and J by 4 bases, with 12 bases between the two germline ends. The CDR3 loop spans 15 amino acids. Per germline, CDR1 LGHDT and CDR2 YNNKEL (reference sequence). Here the CDR3 DNA reads TGTGCCAGCAGCCAAGATACGTTAGCCTCCTATGGCTACACCTTC. Protein: CASSQDTLASYGYTF.

In this sample, this clonotype turned up a few times. The rearrangement uses TRBV2 and TRBJ1-2; D is unclear. There are 14 residues in the CDR3. Deletions cut 4 bases from V and 5 bases from J, with 14 bases between. Germline loops: CDR1 SNHLY, CDR2 FYNNEI. The CDR3 loop reads CASSAYNSDYGYTF. The CDR3 DNA reads as TGTGCCAGCAGTGCCTATAACAGCGATTATGGCTACACCTTC.

This clonotype was recorded many times. The chain has TRBV6-1 and TRBJ1-2, with TRBD1 matching over 7 bases. CDR3 length: 18 amino acids. V gave up 0 bases and J gave up 0 bases; unmatched junction bases: 10. Germline V gene sequence: CDR1 MNHNS, CDR2 SASEGT. The CDR3 DNA reads as TGTGCCAGCAGTGAAGCCCCGGACAGGCACCGAGCTAACTATGGCTACACCTTC. Amino acid sequence: CASSEAPDRHRANYGYTF.

There are a few counts of this clonotype. V and J are TRBV20-1 and TRBJ2-7, with D tentatively TRBD1 (6 bases). The CDR3 is made up of 13 amino acids. Trimming took 5 bases from V and 2 from J, leaving 13 bases between them. Germline lookup yields CDR1 DFQATT and CDR2 SNEGSKA (reference sequence). The CDR3 spells CSAFRDTAYEQYF. CDR3 in DNA: TGCAGTGCTTTCCGGGACACTGCCTACGAGCAGTACTTC.

This clonotype was counted a few times. This chain connects TRBV5-1 to TRBJ2-7; possible D gene TRBD1, 6 bases. The CDR3 totals 15 residues. V lost 4 bases, J lost 2 bases, and 16 bases lay in between. Germline CDR1 SGHRS, CDR2 YFSETQ. The CDR3 DNA follows: TGCGCCAGCAGCCTAACCGGGACAAGAACCTACGAGCAGTACTTC. Its translation: CASSLTGTRTYEQYF.

In its sample, this clonotype was seen many times. V usage is TRBV28 and J usage is TRBJ1-5; D might be TRBD1 (6 bases). CDR1 MDHEN and CDR2 SYDVKM come from the germline V gene. This CDR3 is built from 14 residues. V dropped 3 bases and J dropped 5 bases, with 11 bases sitting between them. The CDR3 reads CASSFWTDYQPQHF. CDR3 coding DNA: TGTGCCAGCAGTTTCTGGACAGACTATCAGCCCCAGCATTTT.

The table lists this clonotype with many counts. The gene calls are TRBV12-3 or TRBV12-4 and TRBJ2-7; 10 nucleotides agree with TRBD1. V lost 8 bases, J lost 6 bases, and 1 base stayed unmatched. The CDR3 is 11 amino acids. CDR3 nucleotide sequence: TGTGCCAGCGGGGACAGGGGCGAGCAGTACTTC. The encoded protein is CASGDRGEQYF.